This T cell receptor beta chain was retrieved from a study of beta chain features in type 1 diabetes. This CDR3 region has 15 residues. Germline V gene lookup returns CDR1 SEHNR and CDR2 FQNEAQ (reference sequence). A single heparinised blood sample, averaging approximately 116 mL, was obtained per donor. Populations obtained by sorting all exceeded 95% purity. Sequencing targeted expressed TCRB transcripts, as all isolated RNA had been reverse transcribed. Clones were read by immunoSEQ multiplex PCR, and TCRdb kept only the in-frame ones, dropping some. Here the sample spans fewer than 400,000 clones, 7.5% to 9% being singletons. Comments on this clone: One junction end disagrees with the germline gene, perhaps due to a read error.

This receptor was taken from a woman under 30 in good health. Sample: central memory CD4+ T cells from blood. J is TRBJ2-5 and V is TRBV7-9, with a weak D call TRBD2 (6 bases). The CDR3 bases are TGCGCCAGCAGCCAAGATCGGGGGTGGGTGGAGACCCAGTACTTC. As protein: CASSQDRGWVETQYF.